These 4 T cell receptor beta chains share one sample of origin, sequenced in a study of technical replicates of blood from a handful of donors. TCRdb keeps only in-frame clones here, not all; method: immunoSEQ multiplex PCR. This sample carries 79,000 or so clones, approximately 93% of them seen once, and the ten largest clones take 0.35% to 0.4%. What was sequenced was T cells isolated from PBMCs. The receptors were sampled from a human donor in good health.

The chain uses TRBV5-6 and TRBJ2-2, with D possibly matching TRBD2 (5 bases). Germline assignment: CDR1 SGHDT and CDR2 YYEEEE. The CDR3 length is 16 residues. Trimming removed 5 bases at V and 3 bases at J, with 17 bases between. CDR3 sequence: CASSVERTYDTGELFF. In nucleotides, the CDR3 is TGTGCCAGCAGTGTGGAGCGGACCTATGACACCGGGGAGCTGTTTTTT.

The table lists this clone with a count of one. The V and J genes are TRBV30 and TRBJ1-5; no clear D. Germline values: CDR1 GTSNPN, CDR2 SVGIG (reference sequence). The CDR3 covers 12 residues. V lost 1 base, J lost 4 bases, and 5 bases lay in between. CDR3 bases: TGTGCCTGGAGTGGCGGGAATCAGCCCCAGCATTTT. Residues: CAWSGGNQPQHF.

The genes are TRBV5-4 and TRBJ2-7; 9 nucleotides align to TRBD1. The germline gives CDR1 SGHNT, CDR2 YYREEE (reference sequence). CDR3 length equals 15 residues. Trimming at V came to 2 bases and at J to 2 bases, leaving 5 bases not matched to a gene. CDR3 bases: TGTGCCAGCAGCTTACCGGGACAGGGTCCCTACGAGCAGTACTTC. Its translation is CASSLPGQGPYEQYF.

J is TRBJ1-5 and V is TRBV11-2; 12 bases agree with TRBD1. CDR1 is SGHAT, CDR2 FQNNGV, per germline. V lost 3 bases, J lost 4 bases, and 1 base stayed unmatched. The CDR3 runs 15 residues. CDR3 DNA: TGTGCCAGCAGCTTGGGACAGGGGGCGAATCAGCCCCAGCATTTT. It encodes CASSLGQGANQPQHF.